This section outlines one T cell receptor beta chain sequence together with its context. Germline lookup yields CDR1 GTSNPN and CDR2 SVGIG (reference sequence). The junction had 7 bases not matched to a gene; V was cut back by 3 bases and J by 4 bases. This CDR3 has 15 residues. These data belong to a study of shared clonotypes between healthy human individuals. Overall study: Donors had three CD4 naive, three CD4 memory, two CD8 naive and one CD8 memory plate apiece.

The table came from immunoSEQ multiplex PCR; TCRdb's copy has only in-frame clones and leaves some out. Of some 2,500,000 clones listed, roughly 90% were seen once; the top ten hold 0.3% to 0.45%. This receptor was obtained from a man in his late teens or twenties in good health. Some clones in this sample may be carry-over from other donors' samples. Sequencing used naive CD4+ T cells from PBMCs. Subset noted: CD45RA+ positively selected. This chain connects TRBV30 to TRBJ2-5; 11 bases are a match to TRBD1. The CDR3 region is CAWSTGTGGRETQYF. The CDR3 DNA sequence: TGTGCCTGGAGCACCGGGACAGGGGGGCGAGAGACCCAGTACTTC.